Below, 10 T cell receptor beta chains from the same sample are listed, as sequenced in a study of T cells expressing NK-cell markers. TCRdb reworked the 5' RACE reads into one entry per CDR3 protein, no DNA. The sample includes 550,000 or so distinct CDR3 sequences. The sequencing input was blood T cells: a sorted CD56 or NKG2C T cell subset, CD4+ or CD8+ T cells, or bulk PBMC T cells (not recorded which). All receptors derive from a man between 18 and 29 years old in good health.

The V gene is TRBV7-6, the J gene TRBJ2-5; TCRdb picks TRBD2, but there is no DNA to check that call. The CDR3 is 16 amino acids. Germline lookup yields CDR1 SGHVS and CDR2 FNYEAQ. CDR3 region: CASSPRGSGRGETQYF.

This chain uses TRBV12-3 or TRBV12-4 with TRBJ2-7. The length of the CDR3 is 14 residues. This CDR3 is CASSPQRERYEQYF.

The chain couples TRBV29-1 to TRBJ2-7. CDR3 size: 12 residues. CDR1 is SQVTM and CDR2 is ANQGSEA in the germline V gene. Here the CDR3 reads CSVAGNSYEQYF.

The rearrangement joins TRBV27 to TRBJ1-1. Looked up from germline, CDR1 is MNHEY and CDR2 is SMNVEV (reference sequence). The CDR3 totals 15 residues. The CDR3 sequence is CASSSGRLSNTEAFF.

This chain connects TRBV7-3 to TRBJ2-3; TCRdb returns TRBD1, unconfirmable since there is no DNA. CDR3 size: 17 residues. The germline gives CDR1 SGHTA, CDR2 FQGTGA. CDR3 sequence reads: CASSSWAGQGSTDTQYF.

The chain recombines TRBV5-1 with TRBJ1-4; there is no DNA to check the TCRdb D call of TRBD1. This CDR3 region has 15 residues. Germline loops: CDR1 SGHRS, CDR2 YFSETQ. The CDR3 sequence is CASSDTGTRIEKLFF.

The gene calls are TRBV18 and TRBJ1-3. The CDR3 has 14 residues. Germline V CDR1 and CDR2: KGHSH, LQKENI. CDR3 region: CASSPRQLGNTIYF. Full variable domain (missing parts from reference TRBV18 and TRBJ1-3): NAGVMQNPRHLVRRRGQEARLRCSPMKGHSHVYWYRQLPEEGLKFMVYLQKENIIDESGMPKERFSAEFPKEGPSILRIQQVVRGDSAAYFCASSPRQLGNTIYFGEGSWLTVV.

The rearrangement joins TRBV5-6 to TRBJ1-1; TCRdb's assignment of TRBD1 cannot be checked, as there is no DNA. From germline, CDR1 is SGHDT and CDR2 YYEEEE. CDR3 length equals 14 residues. CDR3 amino acids: CASSSVGVNTEAFF.

The rearrangement joins TRBV29-1 to TRBJ2-7; lacking DNA, the TRBD2 call made by TCRdb goes unchecked. The V gene's germline CDR1 is SQVTM and CDR2 ANQGSEA. The CDR3 length is 15 residues. CDR3 loop: CSVRGLAGGPYEQYF.

The rearrangement joins TRBV11-2 to TRBJ2-3; TCRdb reports TRBD2, a call that lacks DNA to check it against. CDR3 size: 17 residues. CDR1 is SGHAT, CDR2 FQNNGV, per germline. The CDR3 loop is CASSSWTSGRSTDTQYF.